This T cell receptor (beta chain) was sequenced during a study of T cell responses to AZD1222 COVID-19 vaccine. CDR1 is SGHDT, CDR2 YYEEEE, per germline. V lost 2 bases to trimming and J lost 3 bases, with 14 bases between them. The CDR3 loop spans 16 amino acids. This table comes from immunoSEQ multiplex PCR, and its TCRdb copy is limited to in-frame clones, with some not included. The data show around 200,000 clones, with around 90% seen just once and around 0.5% held by the top ten. The V gene is TRBV5-6, the J gene TRBJ1-4, with D perhaps matching TRBD1 (6 bases). The TCR was taken from an adult in good health. The sample consisted of peripheral blood, taken on day 0 of AZD1222 vaccination. The CDR3 DNA reads as TGTGCCAGCAGCTTTCGCACAGGGTTTTCTAATGAAAAACTGTTTTTT. This codes for CASSFRTGFSNEKLFF.